This is a list of T cell receptor beta chains from one sample in a study of T cell repertoires in cytomegalovirus infection. TCRdb re-derived calls from the reads in MiXCR, one entry per CDR3 protein. The table has 630,000 or so distinct CDR3 sequences, more than 20% seen once. Material: CD8+ T cells from PBMCs. The receptors shown here come from a human donor in good health (CMV status not recorded). Some clones in this sample may be carry-over from other donors' samples. Both conserved end residues are part of each CDR3. The D gene is left open where the match is weak.

cdr3_aa cdr3_length j_call v_call d_call
CASQTVPSTGELFF 14 TRBJ2-2 TRBV7-2 NA
CASSIGSGRSSYNEQFF 17 TRBJ2-1 TRBV19 TRBD2
CASSLRGPYNEQFF 14 TRBJ2-1 TRBV7-6 NA
CASSQDSQDPDTQYF 15 TRBJ2-3 TRBV4-3 NA
CASSSLGQGGNEQFF 15 TRBJ2-1 TRBV12-3/TRBV12-4 TRBD1
CASSIGGGGNLGTDTQYF 18 TRBJ2-3 TRBV6-2/TRBV6-3 TRBD2
CASSSTGSIPYNEQFF 16 TRBJ2-1 TRBV7-6 NA
CASSFPRETQYF 12 TRBJ2-5 TRBV28 NA
CASSLTDINQPQHF 14 TRBJ1-5 TRBV28 NA
CASSLVSGSTDTQYF 15 TRBJ2-3 TRBV7-8 NA
CASSIGGQQRTEAFF 15 TRBJ1-1 TRBV7-2 TRBD1
CASSLEGPHTGELFF 15 TRBJ2-2 TRBV7-9 NA
CASSYSFGPRRGYGYTF 17 TRBJ1-2 TRBV6-2/TRBV6-3 NA
CASGLVPGLAVPNEQFF 17 TRBJ2-1 TRBV12-5 TRBD2
CASSDGFEAFF 11 TRBJ1-1 TRBV2 NA
CASSFRGTSGAVNEQFF 17 TRBJ2-1 TRBV6-2/TRBV6-3 TRBD2
CASSGAGATGELFF 14 TRBJ2-2 TRBV27 NA
CAISESGGGSTGELFF 16 TRBJ2-2 TRBV10-3 NA
CSAAYRGRLTGELFF 15 TRBJ2-2 TRBV20-1 TRBD1
CASSGVWAARGSEQFF 16 TRBJ2-1 TRBV27 NA
CASSLAVWTGGAYSNQPQHF 20 TRBJ1-5 TRBV7-6 TRBD1
CASSEKTGGIRNEAFF 16 TRBJ1-1 TRBV19 TRBD1
CASSLSVAGREQYF 14 TRBJ2-7 TRBV7-6 NA
CASSLLGGGVDTQYF 15 TRBJ2-3 TRBV27 NA
CASSESSKGGNEQFF 15 TRBJ2-1 TRBV2 NA
CASREKTGGYEQYF 14 TRBJ2-7 TRBV12-3/TRBV12-4 NA
CASSYAAGAFQETQYF 16 TRBJ2-5 TRBV6-5 NA
CASSPSLRGAIMNEQFF 17 TRBJ2-1 TRBV6-2/TRBV6-3 NA
CASSLGHNTGELFF 14 TRBJ2-2 TRBV7-6 NA
CASSYRDRGFYEQYF 15 TRBJ2-7 TRBV6-2/TRBV6-3 TRBD1
CASSFPGLAGYEQFF 15 TRBJ2-1 TRBV12-3/TRBV12-4 TRBD2
CSVGIAGYNEQFF 13 TRBJ2-1 TRBV29-1 TRBD2
CASSLRGASTGELFF 15 TRBJ2-2 TRBV7-3 NA
CASSPTGPYEKLFF 14 TRBJ1-4 TRBV7-9 NA
CASSLGTSHQDGYTF 15 TRBJ1-2 TRBV7-9 NA
CATSRDGVTEAFF 13 TRBJ1-1 TRBV15 NA
CASRGPGRVQFF 12 TRBJ2-1 TRBV10-2 NA
CASSPLAGVDTQYF 14 TRBJ2-3 TRBV7-2 TRBD2
CASSDSGSSYEQYF 14 TRBJ2-7 TRBV7-6 NA
CASSFPLHKDTEAFF 15 TRBJ1-1 TRBV6-2/TRBV6-3 NA
CASSESRGLSYNEQFF 16 TRBJ2-1 TRBV2 NA
CASWSFRTDANYGYTF 16 TRBJ1-2 TRBV2 NA
CASTPLAGTVETQYF 15 TRBJ2-5 TRBV28 NA
CASSQPRTGTSTEAFF 16 TRBJ1-1 TRBV28 TRBD1
CSARGSGVEQFF 12 TRBJ2-1 TRBV29-1 NA
CASSPGTSGDYNEQFF 16 TRBJ2-1 TRBV18 TRBD2
CASSWGSLFEAFF 13 TRBJ1-1 TRBV12-3/TRBV12-4 NA
CASSPKGTEAFF 12 TRBJ1-1 TRBV9 NA
CASTKGDSASTDTQYF 16 TRBJ2-3 TRBV27 NA
CASSSSGGAADTQYF 15 TRBJ2-3 TRBV7-3 TRBD2
CASSFQGGEQFF 12 TRBJ2-1 TRBV7-7 NA
CSARDQGAFSGANVLTF 17 TRBJ2-6 TRBV20-1 TRBD1
CASSFDGQHTHLASYNEQFF 20 TRBJ2-1 TRBV28 NA